This passage covers 7 T cell receptor beta chains from one sample sequenced in a study of blood T cell repertoires in COVID-19. The assay was immunoSEQ multiplex PCR, and TCRdb's table has in-frame clones only and misses some. The data hold 150,000 to 200,000 clones, with about 87% observed a single time. Specimen: peripheral blood. The receptors come from a young man with active or convalescent COVID-19.

The gene calls are TRBV30 and TRBJ2-3, with 7 bases identical to TRBD2. Germline CDR1 reads GTSNPN; CDR2 reads SVGIG (reference sequence). The CDR3 is made up of 16 amino acids. V lost 3 bases and J lost 6; bases outside the gene matches: 15. The CDR3 region has the DNA TGTGCCTGGAGGGGCGGCCCCGGGGGGTGGTCGGATACGCAGTATTTT. It yields the protein CAWRGGPGGWSDTQYF.

J is TRBJ2-7 and V is TRBV7-3; D is perhaps TRBD2 (6 bases). CDR1 is SGHTA and CDR2 is FQGTGA in the germline V gene. Trimming took off 0 bases at V and 7 bases at J, with 13 bases between the two ends. The CDR3 extends over 14 amino acids. Here the CDR3 reads CASSLTGGDREQYF. The CDR3 region has the DNA TGTGCCAGCAGCTTAACGGGCGGGGATCGTGAGCAGTACTTC.

The V call is TRBV7-8, the J call TRBJ2-7, with D unresolved. V lost 5 bases, J lost 5 bases, and 13 bases lay in between. The CDR3 consists of 13 residues. In germline, CDR1 is SGHVS, CDR2 FQNEAQ. The CDR3 sequence: CASSEQVTHEQYF. Here the CDR3 DNA reads TGTGCCAGCAGCGAGCAGGTAACCCACGAGCAGTACTTC.

This clone has ten or more counts. V and J are TRBV27 and TRBJ1-1; D is possibly TRBD1 (6 bases). Deletions cut 6 bases from V and 2 bases from J, with 16 bases between. This CDR3 has 15 amino acids. The germline V gene encodes CDR1 MNHEY and CDR2 SMNVEV (reference sequence). Here the CDR3 reads CASRDLQGPNTEAFF. The CDR3 nucleotides read TGTGCCAGCAGGGACCTACAGGGCCCCAACACTGAAGCTTTCTTT.

This clone has more than one count but fewer than ten. This sequence joins TRBV5-1 and TRBJ2-3, with D possibly matching TRBD2 (6 bases). V lost 4 bases, J lost 3 bases, and 12 bases lay in between. From germline, CDR1 is SGHRS and CDR2 YFSETQ. The CDR3 contains 14 residues. DNA for the CDR3: TGCGCCAGCAGCCTGGGGACTCCAACAGATACGCAGTATTTT. Its protein is CASSLGTPTDTQYF.

The chain uses TRBV4-1 and TRBJ1-1, with unresolved D. The germline V gene has CDR1 MGHRA and CDR2 YSYEKL. V lost 5 bases to trimming and J lost 0 bases, with 7 bases between them. CDR3 size: 13 residues. The CDR3 region is CASSSHLNTEAFF. The CDR3 coding sequence is TGCGCCAGCAGCTCACATCTGAACACTGAAGCTTTCTTT.

This chain uses TRBV10-1 with TRBJ2-5, with TRBD2 matching 9 bases. The germline V gene encodes CDR1 WNHNN and CDR2 SYGVQD (reference sequence). The CDR3 has 15 residues. With V trimmed by 8 bases and J by 4 bases, 11 bases remained unmatched. The CDR3 DNA reads TGCGCCAGCTCGATGTCAGCGGGGGGTGGAGAGACCCAGTACTTC. Translating it yields CASSMSAGGGETQYF.